These 10 T cell receptor beta chains came from one sample sequenced in a study of shared clonotypes between healthy human individuals. Sequenced by immunoSEQ multiplex PCR; TCRdb stores in-frame clones only, minus some. This table has over a million clones, 95% to 97% appearing once. The specimen sequenced was naive CD4+ T cells sorted from blood. Indicated subset: CD45RA+ positively selected. The receptors originated from a young man in good health.

The chain carries TRBV11-3 and TRBJ2-5; D call uncertain. Trimming stripped 1 base from V and 7 bases from J, with 4 bases between. Germline CDR1 and CDR2: SGHNT and YENEEA. The CDR3 length is 11 residues. In nucleotides, the CDR3 is TGTGCCAGCAGCTTAGGGGGGACCCAGTACTTC. Residues: CASSLGGTQYF.

The chain combines TRBV5-6 with TRBJ2-1, with D uncertain. There are 13 residues in the CDR3. The V end lost 0 bases, the J end lost 5 bases, and 6 bases lay between the germline ends. Germline CDR1 reads SGHDT; CDR2 reads YYEEEE. The CDR3 DNA reads as TGTGCCAGCAGCTTGGCGATAAACAATGAGCAGTTCTTC. Translation gives CASSLAINNEQFF.

This clone showed up just once. A junction boundary mismatches the germline segment, possibly from a read error. The chain uses TRBV7-7 and TRBJ2-2; 10 bases map to TRBD2. The CDR3 has 16 amino acids. Germline loops: CDR1 SSHAT, CDR2 FNYEAQ (reference sequence). Here the CDR3 DNA reads TGTGCTAGCAGCTTAGTCAGCGGGAGGGACACCGGGGAGCTGTTTTTT. This codes for CASSLVSGRDTGELFF.

J is TRBJ2-2 and V is TRBV7-9, with a weak D call TRBD2 (5 bases). Germline CDR1 reads SEHNR; CDR2 reads FQNEAQ (reference sequence). CDR3 length: 15 amino acids. V was trimmed by 6 bases and J by 6 bases, leaving 17 bases between them. As DNA, the CDR3 is TGTGCCAGCAGACACAACCGGGGAGTCCCCGGGGAGCTGTTTTTT. Translated, it gives CASRHNRGVPGELFF.

The V and J genes are TRBV7-9 and TRBJ2-2; 10 bases map to TRBD2. Unmatched junction bases numbered 9, after V lost 5 bases and J lost 0 bases. This CDR3 is 18 amino acids long. The germline CDR1 and CDR2 sequences are SEHNR and FQNEAQ (reference sequence). Here the CDR3 reads CASSPGVAGGPNTGELFF. DNA of the CDR3: TGTGCCAGCAGCCCAGGGGTAGCGGGAGGCCCGAACACCGGGGAGCTGTTTTTT.

This sequence joins TRBV27 and TRBJ1-4; weak D call: TRBD1 (5 bases). This CDR3 contains 16 residues. Trimming took 1 base from V and 0 from J, leaving 9 bases between them. CDR1 and CDR2 from the germline V gene are MNHEY and SMNVEV (reference sequence). CDR3 residues: CASSLFQGATNEKLFF. Written as DNA, the CDR3 is TGTGCCAGCAGTTTATTCCAGGGCGCAACTAATGAAAAACTGTTTTTT. The full variable domain, in which reference TRBV27 and TRBJ1-4 provide the parts outside the CDR3, is EAQVTQNPRYLITVTGKKLTVTCSQNMNHEYMSWYRQDPGLGLRQIYYSMNVEVTDKGDVPEGYKVSRKEKRNFPLILESPSPNQTSLYFCASSLFQGATNEKLFFGSGTQLSVL.

The chain couples TRBV19 to TRBJ1-4; D is possibly TRBD1 (5 bases). With 1 base removed from V and 11 bases from J, the gap between germline ends came to 11 bases. The length of the CDR3 is 13 residues. Germline V gene data show CDR1 as LNHDA and CDR2 as SQIVND (reference sequence). The CDR3 region has the DNA TGTGCCAGTAGTATAGTCGGGACCGAGAAACTGTTTTTT. Translated: CASSIVGTEKLFF.

The chain has TRBV30 and TRBJ1-4; D gene ambiguous. CDR3 length: 13 residues. CDR1 and CDR2 (germline): GTSNPN, SVGIG (reference sequence). V lost 4 bases to trimming and J lost 8 bases, with 14 bases between them. In DNA form, the CDR3 reads TGTGCCTGGAAGCACACCTTCCGGGAAAAACTGTTTTTT. As protein: CAWKHTFREKLFF.

This chain connects TRBV5-1 to TRBJ2-3; D is undetermined. This CDR3 region has 15 residues. Germline V lookup: CDR1 SGHRS, CDR2 YFSETQ. V was trimmed by 0 bases and J by 2 bases, leaving 10 bases between them. The DNA for the CDR3 is TGCGCCAGCAGCTTGGTCGGCGGATTCACAGATACGCAGTATTTT. Its protein is CASSLVGGFTDTQYF.

This clone was detected only once. V and J are TRBV19 and TRBJ2-1, with D perhaps TRBD1 or TRBD2 (5 bases each). The length of the CDR3 is 19 residues. The ends were cut back, 7 bases at V and 0 bases at J, with 25 bases in the middle. CDR1 is LNHDA, CDR2 SQIVND, per germline (reference sequence). This CDR3 reads CASTQRGVWESNSYNEQFF. CDR3 in DNA: TGTGCCAGTACCCAAAGGGGAGTTTGGGAGTCTAACTCCTACAATGAGCAGTTCTTC.